This T cell receptor (beta chain) was retrieved from a study of Ad26.COV2.S vaccination and SARS-CoV-2 variants. This sample's treatment: some 19 received Ad26.COV2.S at low or high dose, single or two shots; about 5 received placebo; per-sample allocation not given. Vaccine and placebo recipients were sampled on day 63 after the first injection. Here immunoSEQ multiplex PCR was the method, and the copy in TCRdb shows in-frame clones only, minus some. The sample has around 450,000 clones; around 91% are singletons. Remarks on this clone: What it binds is not known.

General study findings and limits: Vaccine recipients and placebo recipients showed similar non-spike TCR breadth.

The CDR3 has 15 amino acids. Trimming removed 1 base from V and 5 bases from J; junction bases left unmatched: 3. The germline V gene encodes CDR1 SEHNR and CDR2 FQNEAQ (reference sequence). The specimen comprised peripheral blood, sampled in a trial of Ad26.COV2.S vaccine versus placebo. This clonotype was sampled from a person between 18 and 65 years old who received the Ad26.COV2.S COVID-19 vaccine or a placebo. This chain uses TRBV7-9 with TRBJ2-1; TRBD1 matches at 9 bases. CDR3 nucleotides: TGTGCCAGCAGCTTAGAAGGGACAGGGAACAATGAGCAGTTCTTC. Translating gives CASSLEGTGNNEQFF.